The 22 T cell receptor beta chains listed next were all sequenced from one sample in a study of blood T cells in healthy people across ages (dated by TCRdb to between 2015 and 2017). Libraries were constructed by 5' RACE. TCRdb names Illumina HiSeq 2500 as the instrument used. A second PCR of roughly 7 to 12 cycles was run with a J-beta primer mix and a sample-barcoded 5' primer. The raw public reads went through TCRdb reprocessing: fastp at Q25, MiXCR clone calling, in-frame beta chains kept. Each CDR3 protein gets just one entry, which takes the most common genes and DNA from the rows behind it. The sample has 1.5 million to 2 million distinct CDR3 sequences on record, about 50% of them singletons. Of the sample, over 2% falls within the top ten clones. The material sequenced was blood. The receptors shown here come from a woman aged 35 to 49 in good health.

About this clonotype: One junction end does not reproduce the germline sequence, and a read error may be involved. J is TRBJ2-6 and V is TRBV28, with 10 nucleotides matching TRBD2. This CDR3 region has 18 residues. CDR1 MDHEN and CDR2 SYDVKM come from the germline V gene. CDR3 bases: TGTGCCAGCAGTTTCAGCGGACTAGCGGTCTCTGGGGCCAACGTCCTGAATTTC. Amino acids: CASSFSGLAVSGANVLNF.

For the CDR3, the DNA is TGTGCCAGCAGCCCACTGGGAAACTCCTACAATGAGCAGTTCTTC. It is translated as CASSPLGNSYNEQFF. The genes are TRBV11-3 and TRBJ2-1; no clear D. This CDR3 comprises 15 residues. The V gene lost 5 bases and the J gene lost 0 bases, with 11 bases spanning the gap. The germline V gene has CDR1 SGHNT and CDR2 YENEEA. The full variable domain, with the rest looked up from reference TRBV11-3 and TRBJ2-1, is EAGVVQSPRYKIIEKKQPVAFWCNPISGHNTLYWYLQNLGQGPELLIRYENEEAVDDSQLPKDRFSAERLKGVDSTLKIQPAELGDSAVYLCASSPLGNSYNEQFFGPGTRLTVL.

V gene TRBV7-2 combines with J gene TRBJ1-4; 7 positions match TRBD1. This CDR3 comprises 14 residues. V shed 6 bases, J shed 8 bases, and the junction held 9 bases outside the gene matches. CDR1 is SGHTA, CDR2 FQGNSA, per germline. CDR3 sequence reads: CASRSGTASEKLFF. The DNA for the CDR3 is TGTGCCAGCAGATCCGGGACAGCCTCCGAAAAACTGTTTTTT.

This chain links TRBV20-1 with TRBJ1-2; 7 nucleotides match TRBD1. The CDR3 covers 13 residues. The V gene end was trimmed by 2 bases and the J gene end by 7 bases; junction bases not matched to a gene: 7. From germline, CDR1 is DFQATT and CDR2 SNEGSKA (reference sequence). The CDR3 sequence is CSARQDRVGGYTF. The CDR3 coding sequence is TGCAGTGCTAGACAAGACAGGGTGGGTGGCTACACCTTC.

The chain links TRBV21-1 to TRBJ1-2; TRBD1 reflects the table's D call only, with no check against the DNA. TRBV21-1 is an annotated pseudogene. The CDR3 is made up of 16 amino acids. This chain's CDR3 is CASSHPRDRGVGGYTF. CDR3 DNA sequence: TGTGCCAGCAGCCACCCTAGGGACAGGGGTGTAGGGGGCTACACCTTC.

The CDR3, as DNA: TGTGCCAGCAGCGTAGACCTGGGGAGACAGGGGGGCCCCTACGAGCAGTACTTC. This codes for CASSVDLGRQGGPYEQYF. The chain recombines TRBV9 with TRBJ2-7; TRBD1 aligns across 9 bases. Germline CDR1 and CDR2: SGDLS and YYNGEE. After removal of 0 bases from V and 2 bases from J, the junction contained 12 bases not matched to a gene. There are 18 residues in the CDR3.

This chain connects TRBV4-2 to TRBJ2-3; 7 nucleotides align to TRBD1. The CDR3 is 14 amino acids. V gave up 2 bases and J gave up 5 bases; unmatched junction bases: 4. CDR1 is LGHNA and CDR2 is YNFKEQ in the germline V gene. This CDR3 is CASSQRDSEDTQYF. The CDR3 DNA follows: TGTGCCAGCAGCCAAAGGGACAGCGAAGATACGCAGTATTTT.

The chain employs TRBV20-1 and TRBJ1-6, with 8 bases matching TRBD1. Germline values: CDR1 DFQATT, CDR2 SNEGSKA (reference sequence). V gave up 2 bases and J gave up 12 bases; unmatched junction bases: 24. CDR3 length: 19 residues. CDR3 amino acids: CSARLFGKKRQGTFIPLHF. The CDR3 DNA reads TGCAGTGCTAGACTCTTTGGGAAAAAAAGACAGGGGACTTTTATACCCCTCCACTTT.

This chain joins TRBV29-1 and TRBJ1-2; D possibly corresponds to TRBD1 (6 bases). The CDR3 is 14 amino acids. The V end was cut by 0 bases, the J end by 2 bases, with 10 bases between. Per germline, CDR1 SQVTM and CDR2 ANQGSEA. The CDR3 coding sequence is TGCAGCGTTGAAGACCCGGGGACAAACTATGGCTACACCTTC. This sequence encodes CSVEDPGTNYGYTF. Full variable domain (remainder filled in from reference TRBV29-1 and TRBJ1-2): SAVISQKPSRDICQRGTSLTIQCQVDSQVTMMFWYRQQPGQSLTLIATANQGSEATYESGFVIDKFPISRPNLTFSTLTVSNMSPEDSSIYLCSVEDPGTNYGYTFGSGTRLTVV.

This chain joins TRBV11-2 and TRBJ2-3, with D possibly being TRBD1 (5 bases). Germline CDR1 SGHAT, CDR2 FQNNGV. V dropped 3 bases and J dropped 5 bases, with 9 bases sitting between them. The CDR3 length is 13 residues. CDR3 protein: CASSFPGIDTQYF. As DNA, the CDR3 is TGTGCCAGCAGCTTCCCAGGGATAGATACGCAGTATTTT.

This chain links TRBV5-1 with TRBJ1-1; TRBD1 agrees at 9 bases. This CDR3 is 15 amino acids long. Germline values: CDR1 SGHRS, CDR2 YFSETQ. The V segment lost 3 bases and the J segment 6 bases; nucleotides outside the gene matches: 9. DNA for the CDR3: TGCGCCAGCAGCTCTACCGGGACAGGGCTCCCTGAAGCTTTCTTT. Encoded protein: CASSSTGTGLPEAFF.

This clonotype has only a few counts. This sequence joins TRBV4-1 and TRBJ1-6; 9 nucleotides agree with TRBD1. Trimming removed 4 bases from V and 1 base from J; junction bases left unmatched: 5. CDR3 size: 17 residues. CDR1 and CDR2 (germline): MGHRA, YSYEKL. CDR3 amino acids: CASSPRQGESYNSPLHF. DNA of the CDR3: TGCGCCAGCAGCCCCAGACAGGGGGAGTCCTATAATTCACCCCTCCACTTT.

J is TRBJ1-2 and V is TRBV10-3; 7 nucleotides align to TRBD1. The CDR3 loop spans 16 amino acids. Germline values: CDR1 ENHRY, CDR2 SYGVKD. V was pared by 8 bases and J by 4 bases, with 16 bases of the junction left unmatched. CDR3 DNA sequence: TGTGCCATCCGGGACAGCACCACCCCCGTGGGCTATGGCTACACCTTC. Its protein product is CAIRDSTTPVGYGYTF.

This clonotype was observed a few times. The chain has TRBV29-1 and TRBJ1-2; possible D gene TRBD1, 6 bases. This CDR3 has 13 amino acids. CDR1 is SQVTM, CDR2 ANQGSEA, per germline. The V gene lost 3 bases and the J gene lost 2 bases, with 10 bases spanning the gap. The CDR3 sequence: CSVENRGNYGYTF. For the CDR3, the DNA is TGCAGCGTTGAGAATAGGGGGAACTATGGCTACACCTTC.

This clonotype turned up a few times. The chain couples TRBV2 to TRBJ2-5, with TRBD1 identical over 8 bases. Germline CDR1 SNHLY, CDR2 FYNNEI. The CDR3 loop spans 14 amino acids. The trim removed 6 bases at V and 5 bases at J, leaving 8 bases unmatched. The CDR3 nucleotides read TGTGCCAGCAGAACCGACAGGGGCCAGGAGACCCAGTACTTC. It yields the protein CASRTDRGQETQYF.

The chain employs TRBV6-1 and TRBJ1-2; D gene uncertain. The CDR3 spans 13 residues. The V end lost 2 bases, the J end lost 4 bases, and 8 bases lay between the germline ends. The germline gives CDR1 MNHNS, CDR2 SASEGT. For the CDR3, the DNA is TGTGCCAGCAGTGAACGAAAGTCCTATGGCTACACCTTC. This translates into CASSERKSYGYTF.

This chain uses TRBV7-3 with TRBJ2-3; 8 nucleotides line up with TRBD2. The J segment lost 0 bases and the V segment lost 4 bases, leaving 6 bases of the junction unmatched. The CDR3 spans 16 residues. Per germline, CDR1 SGHTA and CDR2 FQGTGA. CDR3 amino acids: CASSSAGGHSTDTQYF. CDR3 sequence (DNA): TGTGCCAGCAGCTCGGCGGGGGGCCATAGCACAGATACGCAGTATTTT. The variable domain in full, completed from reference TRBV7-3 and TRBJ2-3, reads GAGVSQTPSNKVTEKGKYVELRCDPISGHTALYWYRQSLGQGPEFLIYFQGTGAADDSGLPNDRFFAVRPEGSVSTLKIQRTERGDSAVYLCASSSAGGHSTDTQYFGPGTRLTVL.

The V gene is TRBV6-1, the J gene TRBJ1-4; TRBD1 might be the D (5 bases). The CDR3 runs 14 residues. Germline-derived CDR1 and CDR2 are MNHNS and SASEGT. Trimming cost V 2 bases and J 7 bases, with 11 bases left between them. Here the CDR3 reads CASSEMVGREKLFF. The CDR3 coding sequence is TGTGCCAGCAGTGAAATGGTGGGACGTGAAAAACTGTTTTTT.

V gene TRBV6-5 combines with J gene TRBJ2-5; D is possibly TRBD1 (6 bases). The V end was cut by 4 bases, the J end by 1 base, with 10 bases between. The CDR3 spans 14 residues. The germline V gene encodes CDR1 MNHEY and CDR2 SVGAGI. The CDR3: CASSFQGPQETQYF. DNA of the CDR3: TGTGCCAGCAGTTTCCAGGGGCCCCAAGAGACCCAGTACTTC.

There are a few counts of this clonotype. This chain uses TRBV4-3 with TRBJ2-4, with 9 nucleotides matching TRBD1. Germline CDR1 LGHNA, CDR2 YSLEER. This CDR3 comprises 16 residues. V gave up 3 bases and J gave up 13 bases; unmatched junction bases: 16. The CDR3 is CASSHEPGQGFTEQYF. The CDR3 DNA reads TGCGCCAGCAGCCATGAACCGGGACAGGGATTTACAGAGCAGTACTTC.

This chain uses TRBV3-1 with TRBJ2-3; 8 bases align to TRBD2. The CDR3 sequence is 14 residues long. V dropped 4 bases and J dropped 3; count of bases not matched to a gene: 3. Germline assignment: CDR1 LGHDT and CDR2 YNNKEL (reference sequence). This CDR3 is CASSPGLETDTQYF. Here the CDR3 DNA reads TGTGCCAGCAGCCCGGGACTAGAAACAGATACGCAGTATTTT.

This rearrangement joins TRBV5-1 to TRBJ2-3; TRBD1 or TRBD2 may be the D gene (5 bases each). Germline V lookup: CDR1 SGHRS, CDR2 YFSETQ. The V end was cut by 4 bases, the J end by 0 bases, with 9 bases between. This CDR3 contains 14 residues. CDR3 in DNA: TGCGCCAGCAGCCTCAGGGAGAGCACAGATACGCAGTATTTT. Residues: CASSLRESTDTQYF.